These 12 T cell receptor beta chains were all obtained from the same sample, sequenced in a study of T cell repertoires in cytomegalovirus infection. TCRdb reprocessed the reads with MiXCR, giving one entry per CDR3 protein. Altogether approximately 910,000 distinct CDR3 sequences are present, roughly 31% being singletons, with the ten largest covering under 15%. Their antigen targets remain unknown. The material was cultured CD8+ T cells from PBMCs, obtained from culture after CMV antigen stimulation. The receptor set was obtained from a human donor in good health (CMV status not recorded). Some clones in this sample may be carry-over from other donors' samples.

This clonotype was found once. This may arise from a read error, as a much more abundant clone is one base away. The chain links TRBV7-6 to TRBJ1-4; D is undetermined. The ends were cut back, 6 bases at V and 7 bases at J, with 18 bases in the middle. Germline V CDR1 and CDR2: SGHVS, FNYEAQ. The CDR3 has 15 residues. The CDR3 loop reads CASRSTGPESEKLFF. In DNA, the CDR3 is TGTGCCAGCAGGTCTACCGGGCCGGAGAGTGAAAAACTGTTTTTT.

The chain joins TRBV15 to TRBJ2-5, with D possibly TRBD2 on 6 matching bases. The germline V gene encodes CDR1 LNHNV and CDR2 YYDKDF (reference sequence). The length of the CDR3 is 16 residues. V was pared by 0 bases and J by 1 base, with 12 bases between. This CDR3 reads CATSRDWRGTQETQYF. Written as DNA, the CDR3 is TGTGCCACCAGCAGAGACTGGCGGGGAACCCAAGAGACCCAGTACTTC.

The rearrangement links TRBV6-1 to TRBJ2-1; 7 bases match TRBD1. This CDR3 spans 17 amino acids. Germline CDR1 reads MNHNS; CDR2 reads SASEGT. J lost 3 bases, V lost 3 bases, and 11 bases had no gene match. CDR3 protein: CASSDWDSSSGYNEQFF. CDR3 nucleotide sequence: TGTGCCAGCAGTGACTGGGACAGCTCGAGTGGCTACAATGAGCAGTTCTTC.

The gene calls are TRBV6-1 and TRBJ2-1, with D possibly called TRBD1 or TRBD2 (5 bases each). Germline assignment: CDR1 MNHNS and CDR2 SASEGT. With 5 bases removed from V and 5 bases from J, the gap between germline ends came to 16 bases. There are 15 residues in the CDR3. For the CDR3, the DNA is TGTGCCAGCAGTCAAACGAGGGGCGATAACAATGAGCAGTTCTTC. Translating gives CASSQTRGDNNEQFF.

Of note for this clonotype: A much larger clone lies one base from this, so it may be a read error. The V and J genes are TRBV7-2 and TRBJ2-1; TRBD2 matches at 10 bases. Per the germline V gene, CDR1 is SGHTA and CDR2 is FQGNSA. The CDR3 length is 15 residues. The CDR3 loop is CASSILAGRYKEQFF. CDR3 coding DNA: TGTGCCAGCAGCATACTAGCGGGGAGATACAAAGAGCAGTTCTTC.

About this clonotype: This may be a read error, as it is one base from a much larger clone. The chain couples TRBV7-6 to TRBJ1-4; 8 bases fit TRBD1. Germline CDR1 reads SGHVS; CDR2 reads FNYEAQ. This CDR3 spans 17 amino acids. CDR3 loop: CASRLGLAGQANEKLFF. CDR3 coding DNA: TGTGCCAGCCGCTTAGGTCTGGCGGGACAGGCTAATGAAAAACTGTTTTTT.

The chain is built from TRBV20-1 and TRBJ2-1, with 12 bases matching TRBD2. V shed 5 bases and J 7 bases; nucleotides not matched to a gene: 6. Looked up from germline, CDR1 is DFQATT and CDR2 is SNEGSKA (reference sequence). The CDR3 is 14 residues long. CDR3 sequence: CSAPRTSGANEQFF. CDR3 in DNA: TGCAGTGCTCCGCGGACTAGCGGGGCTAATGAGCAGTTCTTC.

This clonotype was seen only a few times. This chain links TRBV10-3 with TRBJ1-3; a weak D match, TRBD1 (5 bases). V was cut by 6 bases and J by 4 bases, with 13 bases left in between. Germline V gene lookup returns CDR1 ENHRY and CDR2 SYGVKD. The CDR3 has 14 amino acids. The CDR3 bases are TGTGCCATCAGGGCGGGGCTAGAAGGAAACACCATATATTTT. As protein: CAIRAGLEGNTIYF.

In its sample, this clonotype was seen once. V is TRBV5-1 and J is TRBJ2-1; 8 bases map to TRBD2. Looked up from germline, CDR1 is SGHRS and CDR2 is YFSETQ. This CDR3 has 16 amino acids. After removal of 2 bases from V and 5 bases from J, the junction contained 9 bases not matched to a gene. In DNA, the CDR3 is TGCGCCAGCAGCTTCGGCGGGGGGACCCCTCACAATGAGCAGTTCTTC. This codes for CASSFGGGTPHNEQFF. Supplemented by reference TRBV5-1 and TRBJ2-1, the full variable domain reads KAGVTQTPRYLIKTRGQQVTLSCSPISGHRSVSWYQQTPGQGLQFLFEYFSETQRNKGNFPGRFSGRQFSNSRSEMNVSTLELGDSALYLCASSFGGGTPHNEQFFGPGTRLTVL.

The rearrangement joins TRBV12-3 or TRBV12-4 to TRBJ2-5; D remains ambiguous. CDR3 size: 14 residues. Trimming left V 6 bases short and J 3 bases short, with 14 bases between. The CDR3 loop reads CASRTLGGEETQYF. The CDR3 DNA follows: TGTGCCAGCAGAACACTCGGTGGGGAAGAGACCCAGTACTTC.

This clonotype was observed a handful of times. This rearrangement joins TRBV6-5 to TRBJ1-1; no clear D gene. With 7 bases removed from V and 0 bases from J, the gap between germline ends came to 12 bases. Germline V gene lookup returns CDR1 MNHEY and CDR2 SVGAGI. This CDR3 comprises 14 residues. The CDR3 here is CASNVRSMNTEAFF. CDR3 coding DNA: TGTGCCAGCAATGTTAGAAGTATGAACACTGAAGCTTTCTTT.

As concerns this clonotype: The junction departs from the called germline gene at one end, perhaps through a read error. V and J are TRBV7-9 and TRBJ1-1, with D unresolved. Germline values: CDR1 SEHNR, CDR2 FQNEAQ (reference sequence). This CDR3 is 13 amino acids long. The DNA for the CDR3 is TGTGTCAGCCGATGGACTGAGAACACTGAAGCTTTCTTT. This gives the protein CVSRWTENTEAFF.